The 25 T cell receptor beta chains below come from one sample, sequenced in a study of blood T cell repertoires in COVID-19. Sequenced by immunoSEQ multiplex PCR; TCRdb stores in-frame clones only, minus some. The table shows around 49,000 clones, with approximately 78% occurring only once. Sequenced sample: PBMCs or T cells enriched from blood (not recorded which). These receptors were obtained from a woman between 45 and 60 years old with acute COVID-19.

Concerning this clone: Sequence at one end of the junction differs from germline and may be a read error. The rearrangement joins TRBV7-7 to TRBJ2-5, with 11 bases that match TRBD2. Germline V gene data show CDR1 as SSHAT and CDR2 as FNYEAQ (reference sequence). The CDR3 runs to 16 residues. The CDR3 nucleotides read TGTGCTAGCAGCTGGGCCCCTAGCGGGGGGCAAGAGACCCAGTACTTC. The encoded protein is CASSWAPSGGQETQYF.

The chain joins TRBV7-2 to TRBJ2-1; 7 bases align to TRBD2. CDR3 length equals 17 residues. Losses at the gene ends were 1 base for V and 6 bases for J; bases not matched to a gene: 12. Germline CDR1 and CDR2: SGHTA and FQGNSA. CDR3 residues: CASSLVYRGVLVNEQFF. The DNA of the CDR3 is TGTGCCAGCAGCTTAGTGTACCGGGGGGTATTGGTCAATGAGCAGTTCTTC.

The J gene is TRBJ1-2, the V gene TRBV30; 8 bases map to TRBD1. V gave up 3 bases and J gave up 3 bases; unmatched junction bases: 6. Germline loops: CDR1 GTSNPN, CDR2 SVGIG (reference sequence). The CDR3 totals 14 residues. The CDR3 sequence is CAWSRGQGDYGYTF. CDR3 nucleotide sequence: TGTGCCTGGAGCCGCGGACAGGGCGACTATGGCTACACCTTC.

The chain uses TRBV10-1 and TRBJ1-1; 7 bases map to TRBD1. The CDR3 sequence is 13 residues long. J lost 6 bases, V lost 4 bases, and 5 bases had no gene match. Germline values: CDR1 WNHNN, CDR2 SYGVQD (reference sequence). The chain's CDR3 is CASSVGTASEAFF. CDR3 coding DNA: TGCGCCAGCAGTGTGGGGACAGCTTCTGAAGCTTTCTTT.

DNA of the CDR3: TGTGCCAGCAGCCCTGGACAGGGGGCGTCTGAAGCTTTCTTT. Amino acid sequence: CASSPGQGASEAFF. This chain joins TRBV16 and TRBJ1-1; TRBD1 aligns across 11 bases. The V and J ends lost 4 bases and 6 bases, in that order; junction bases with no gene match: 4. The CDR3 totals 14 residues. The germline gives CDR1 KGHSY, CDR2 FQNENV.

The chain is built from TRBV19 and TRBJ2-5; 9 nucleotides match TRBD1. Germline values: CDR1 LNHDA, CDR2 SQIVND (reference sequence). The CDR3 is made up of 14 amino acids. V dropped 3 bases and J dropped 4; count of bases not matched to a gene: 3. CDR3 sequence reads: CASSMGTGLETQYF. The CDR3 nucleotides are TGTGCCAGTAGTATGGGGACAGGGCTAGAGACCCAGTACTTC.

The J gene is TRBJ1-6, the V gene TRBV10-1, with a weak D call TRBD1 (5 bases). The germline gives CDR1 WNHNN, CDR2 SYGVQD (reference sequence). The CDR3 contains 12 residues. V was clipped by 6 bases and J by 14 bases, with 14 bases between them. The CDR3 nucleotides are TGCGCCAGCAGGGGGCGACCTGGAACCCTCCACTTT. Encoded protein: CASRGRPGTLHF.

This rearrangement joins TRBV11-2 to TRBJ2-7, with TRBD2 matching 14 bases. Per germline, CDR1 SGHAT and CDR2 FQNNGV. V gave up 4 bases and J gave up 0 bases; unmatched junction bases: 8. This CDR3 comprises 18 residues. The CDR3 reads CASSSPGTSGGISYEQYF. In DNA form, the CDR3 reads TGTGCCAGCAGCTCTCCCGGGACTAGCGGGGGTATCTCCTACGAGCAGTACTTC.

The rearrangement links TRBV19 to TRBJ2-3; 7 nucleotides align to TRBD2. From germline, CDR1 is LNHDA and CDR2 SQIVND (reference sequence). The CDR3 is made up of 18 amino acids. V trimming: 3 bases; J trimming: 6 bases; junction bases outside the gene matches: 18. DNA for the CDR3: TGTGCCAGTAGTATTCTAGCGGCTCCGGGCCCATCAGCGGATACGCAGTATTTT. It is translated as CASSILAAPGPSADTQYF. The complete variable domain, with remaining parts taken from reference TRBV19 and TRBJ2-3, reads DGGITQSPKYLFRKEGQNVTLSCEQNLNHDAMYWYRQDPGQGLRLIYYSQIVNDFQKGDIAEGYSVSREKKESFPLTVTSAQKNPTAFYLCASSILAAPGPSADTQYFGPGTRLTVL.

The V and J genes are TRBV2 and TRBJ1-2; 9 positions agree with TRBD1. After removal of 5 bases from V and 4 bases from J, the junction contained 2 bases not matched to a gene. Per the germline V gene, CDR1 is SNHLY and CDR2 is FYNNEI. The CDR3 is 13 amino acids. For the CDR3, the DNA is TGTGCCAGCAGTAGGACAGGGGCCTATGGCTACACCTTC. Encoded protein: CASSRTGAYGYTF.

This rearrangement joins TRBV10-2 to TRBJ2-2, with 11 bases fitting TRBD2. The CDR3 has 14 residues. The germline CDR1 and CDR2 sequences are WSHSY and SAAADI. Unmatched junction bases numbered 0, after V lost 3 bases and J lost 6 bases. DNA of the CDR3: TGCGCCAGCAGTGATAGCGGGGGGGCCGGGGAGCTGTTTTTT. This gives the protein CASSDSGGAGELFF.

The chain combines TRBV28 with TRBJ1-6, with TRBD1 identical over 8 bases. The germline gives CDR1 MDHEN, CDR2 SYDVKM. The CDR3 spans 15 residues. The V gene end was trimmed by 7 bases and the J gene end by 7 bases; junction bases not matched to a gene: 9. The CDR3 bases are TGTGCCAGCATCTTCTCCGGGACAGGAAATTCACCCCTCCACTTT. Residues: CASIFSGTGNSPLHF.

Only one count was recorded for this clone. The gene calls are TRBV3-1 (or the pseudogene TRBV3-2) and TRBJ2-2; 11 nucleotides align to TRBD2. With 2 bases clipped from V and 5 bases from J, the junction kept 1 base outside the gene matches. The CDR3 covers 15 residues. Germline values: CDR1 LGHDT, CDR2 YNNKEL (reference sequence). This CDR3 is CASSQTSGGTGELFF. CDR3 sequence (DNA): TGTGCCAGCAGCCAAACTAGCGGGGGAACCGGGGAGCTGTTTTTT.

As DNA, the CDR3 is TGTGCCAGCAACCCCACAGTGAACAATGAGCAGTTCTTC. It is translated as CASNPTVNNEQFF. The V call is TRBV7-8, the J call TRBJ2-1; no clear D gene. Trimming removed 7 bases from V and 5 bases from J, with 12 bases in between. The CDR3 length is 13 residues. The V gene's germline CDR1 is SGHVS and CDR2 FQNEAQ.

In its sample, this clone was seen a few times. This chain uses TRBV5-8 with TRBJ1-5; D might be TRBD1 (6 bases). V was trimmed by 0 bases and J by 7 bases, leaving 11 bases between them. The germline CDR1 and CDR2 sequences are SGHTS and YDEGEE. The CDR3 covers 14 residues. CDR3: CASSLGGPGQPQHF. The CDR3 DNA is TGTGCCAGCAGCTTGGGGGGGCCGGGGCAGCCCCAGCATTTT.

In DNA form, the CDR3 reads TGTGCCAGCAGCTTAGCGAGCAGCGGGGGGTACAATGAGCAGTTCTTC. Its translation is CASSLASSGGYNEQFF. The genes are TRBV7-6 and TRBJ2-1, with 9 bases fitting TRBD2. Per germline, CDR1 SGHVS and CDR2 FNYEAQ. This CDR3 has 16 amino acids. V lost 0 bases, J lost 4 bases, and 4 bases stayed unmatched.

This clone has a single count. This CDR3 is CASSELRGEAFF. CDR3 DNA sequence: TGCGCCAGCAGCGAACTGCGCGGCGAAGCTTTCTTT. The chain recombines TRBV5-1 with TRBJ1-1; no firm D call. This CDR3 has 12 residues. Trimming left V 4 bases short and J 8 bases short, with 12 bases between. The V gene's germline CDR1 is SGHRS and CDR2 YFSETQ.

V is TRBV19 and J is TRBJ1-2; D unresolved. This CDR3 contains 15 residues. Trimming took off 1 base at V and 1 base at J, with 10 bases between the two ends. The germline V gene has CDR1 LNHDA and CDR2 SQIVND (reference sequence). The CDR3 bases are TGTGCCAGTAGTATAGTAGCCGGGATTAACTATGGCTACACCTTC. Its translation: CASSIVAGINYGYTF.

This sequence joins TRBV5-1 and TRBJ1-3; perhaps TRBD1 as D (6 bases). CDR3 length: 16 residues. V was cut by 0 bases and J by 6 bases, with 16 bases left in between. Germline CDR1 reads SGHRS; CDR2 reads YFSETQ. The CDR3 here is CASSLAPQGGENTIYF. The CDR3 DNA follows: TGCGCCAGCAGCTTGGCCCCACAGGGAGGGGAAAACACCATATATTTT.

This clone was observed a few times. CDR3 sequence reads: CASSQGQGGNQPQHF. The CDR3 region has the DNA TGCGCCAGCAGCCAGGGACAGGGTGGGAATCAGCCCCAGCATTTT. This chain uses TRBV4-1 with TRBJ1-5, with 9 bases that match TRBD1. Trimming at V came to 3 bases and at J to 4 bases, leaving 4 bases not matched to a gene. Germline CDR1 MGHRA, CDR2 YSYEKL. This CDR3 has 15 amino acids.

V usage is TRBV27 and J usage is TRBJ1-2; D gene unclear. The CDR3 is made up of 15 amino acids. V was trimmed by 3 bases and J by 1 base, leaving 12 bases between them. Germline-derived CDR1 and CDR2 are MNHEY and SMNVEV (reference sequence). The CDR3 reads CASSFSIGNNYGYTF. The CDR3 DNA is TGTGCCAGCAGTTTTTCCATCGGGAATAACTATGGCTACACCTTC.

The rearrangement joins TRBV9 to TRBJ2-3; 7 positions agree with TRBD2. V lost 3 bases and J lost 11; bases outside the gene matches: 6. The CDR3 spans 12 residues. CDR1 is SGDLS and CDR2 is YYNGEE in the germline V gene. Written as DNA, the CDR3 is TGTGCCAGCAGCGAGCGGGGCACGAGGCAGTATTTT. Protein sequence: CASSERGTRQYF.

CDR3 amino acids: CASSARDRGADTQYF. The CDR3 bases are TGTGCCAGCAGCGCCCGGGACAGGGGTGCAGATACGCAGTATTTT. This sequence joins TRBV9 and TRBJ2-3; 10 bases match TRBD1. Germline CDR1 is SGDLS and CDR2 is YYNGEE. Losses at the gene ends were 3 bases for V and 4 bases for J; bases not matched to a gene: 5. This CDR3 contains 15 residues.

The CDR3 here is CASSLDRDSGETQYF. As DNA, the CDR3 is TGCGCCAGCAGCTTGGACAGGGATAGTGGAGAGACCCAGTACTTC. The rearrangement uses TRBV5-1 and TRBJ2-5, with a tentative D call TRBD1 (6 bases). CDR1 and CDR2 (germline): SGHRS, YFSETQ. CDR3 length equals 15 residues. Trimming removed 0 bases at V and 4 bases at J, with 13 bases between.

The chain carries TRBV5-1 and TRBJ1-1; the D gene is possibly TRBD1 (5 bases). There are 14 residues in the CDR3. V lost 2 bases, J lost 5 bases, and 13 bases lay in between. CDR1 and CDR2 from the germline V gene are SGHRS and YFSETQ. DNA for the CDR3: TGCGCCAGCAGCTTAGAAGGGGCTGGTACTGAAGCTTTCTTT. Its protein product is CASSLEGAGTEAFF.